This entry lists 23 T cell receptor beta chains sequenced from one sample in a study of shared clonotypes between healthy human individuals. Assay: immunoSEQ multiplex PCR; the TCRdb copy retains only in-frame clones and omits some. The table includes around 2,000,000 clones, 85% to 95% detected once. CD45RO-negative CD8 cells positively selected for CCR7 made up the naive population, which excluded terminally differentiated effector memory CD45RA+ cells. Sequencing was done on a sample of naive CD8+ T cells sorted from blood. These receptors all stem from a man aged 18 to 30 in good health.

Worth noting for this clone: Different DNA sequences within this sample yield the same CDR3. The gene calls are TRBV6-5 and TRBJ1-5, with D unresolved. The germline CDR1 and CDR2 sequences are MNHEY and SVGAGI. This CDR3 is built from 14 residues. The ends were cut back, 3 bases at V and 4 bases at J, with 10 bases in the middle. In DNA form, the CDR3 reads TGTGCCAGCAGTTATAGAGAAGGAAATCAGCCCCAGCATTTT. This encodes CASSYREGNQPQHF.

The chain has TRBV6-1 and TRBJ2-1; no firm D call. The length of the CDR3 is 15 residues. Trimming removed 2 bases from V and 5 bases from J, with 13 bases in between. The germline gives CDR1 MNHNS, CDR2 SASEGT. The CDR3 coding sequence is TGTGCCAGCAGTGAACTTCGATTATCCGACAATGAGCAGTTCTTC. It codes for CASSELRLSDNEQFF.

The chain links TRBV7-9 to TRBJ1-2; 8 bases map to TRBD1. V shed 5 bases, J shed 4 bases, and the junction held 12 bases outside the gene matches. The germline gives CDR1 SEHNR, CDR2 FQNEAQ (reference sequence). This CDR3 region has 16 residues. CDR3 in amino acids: CASSTSTGEEAYGYTF. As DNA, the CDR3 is TGTGCCAGCAGCACGTCGACAGGGGAAGAGGCCTATGGCTACACCTTC. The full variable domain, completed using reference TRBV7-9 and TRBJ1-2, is DTGVSQNPRHKITKRGQNVTFRCDPISEHNRLYWYRQTLGQGPEFLTYFQNEAQLEKSRLLSDRFSAERPKGSFSTLEIQRTEQGDSAMYLCASSTSTGEEAYGYTFGSGTRLTVV.

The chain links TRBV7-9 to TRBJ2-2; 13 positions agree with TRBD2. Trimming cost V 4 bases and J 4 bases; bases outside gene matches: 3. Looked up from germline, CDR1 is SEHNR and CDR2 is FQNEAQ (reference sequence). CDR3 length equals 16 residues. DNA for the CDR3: TGTGCCAGCAGCTACGGACTAGCGGGGGTCACCGGGGAGCTGTTTTTT. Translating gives CASSYGLAGVTGELFF.

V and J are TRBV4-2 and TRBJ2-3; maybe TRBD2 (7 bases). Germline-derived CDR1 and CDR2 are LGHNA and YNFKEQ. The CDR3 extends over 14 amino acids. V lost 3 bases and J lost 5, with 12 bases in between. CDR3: CASSQGGPRDTQYF. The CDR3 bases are TGTGCCAGCAGCCAGGGGGGGCCCAGAGATACGCAGTATTTT.

The CDR3 region is CASSSSGQGSGNTIYF. The CDR3 DNA reads TGTGCCAGCAGTTCTTCCGGACAGGGCTCTGGAAACACCATATATTTT. V usage is TRBV11-3 and J usage is TRBJ1-3; TRBD1 aligns across 8 bases. V gave up 6 bases and J gave up 0 bases; unmatched junction bases: 7. This CDR3 comprises 16 residues. Germline V gene data show CDR1 as SGHNT and CDR2 as YENEEA.

The CDR3 here is CASSLFQYQETQYF. In DNA, the CDR3 is TGTGCCAGCAGCTTGTTCCAGTACCAAGAGACCCAGTACTTC. The V and J genes are TRBV5-6 and TRBJ2-5, with D uncertain. With 1 base removed from V and 0 bases from J, the gap between germline ends came to 7 bases. In germline, CDR1 is SGHDT, CDR2 YYEEEE. The CDR3 spans 14 residues.

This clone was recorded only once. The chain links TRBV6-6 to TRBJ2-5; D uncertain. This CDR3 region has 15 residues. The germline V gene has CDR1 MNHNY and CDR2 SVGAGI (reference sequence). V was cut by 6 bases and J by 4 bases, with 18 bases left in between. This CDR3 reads CASSSDETRGETQYF. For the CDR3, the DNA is TGTGCCAGCAGCTCCGATGAAACGCGAGGAGAGACCCAGTACTTC.

CDR3 nucleotides: TGTGCCAGCAGTGAACGCTGGGGGGCTACGGGGAGGGCTTATAGCAATCAGCCCCAGCATTTT. It encodes CASSERWGATGRAYSNQPQHF. This chain connects TRBV2 to TRBJ1-5, with a possible D match to TRBD1 (6 bases). The V gene lost 2 bases and the J gene lost 0 bases, with 26 bases spanning the gap. From germline, CDR1 is SNHLY and CDR2 FYNNEI. There are 21 residues in the CDR3.

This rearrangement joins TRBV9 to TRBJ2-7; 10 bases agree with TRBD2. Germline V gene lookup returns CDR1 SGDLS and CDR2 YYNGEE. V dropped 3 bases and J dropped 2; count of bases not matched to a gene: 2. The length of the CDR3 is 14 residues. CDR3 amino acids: CASSAGTSAYEQYF. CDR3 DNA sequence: TGTGCCAGCAGCGCCGGGACTAGCGCCTACGAGCAGTACTTC.

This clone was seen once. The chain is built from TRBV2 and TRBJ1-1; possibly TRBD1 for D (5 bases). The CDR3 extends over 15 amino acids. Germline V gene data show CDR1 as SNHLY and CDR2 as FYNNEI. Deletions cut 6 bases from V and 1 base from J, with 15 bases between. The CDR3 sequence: CASSTSADKNTEAFF. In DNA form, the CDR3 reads TGTGCCAGCAGCACCTCCGCGGACAAGAACACTGAAGCTTTCTTT.

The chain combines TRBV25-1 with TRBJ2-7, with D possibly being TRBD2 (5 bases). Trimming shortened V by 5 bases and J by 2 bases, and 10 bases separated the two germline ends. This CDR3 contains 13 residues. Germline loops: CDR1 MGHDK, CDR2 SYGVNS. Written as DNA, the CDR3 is TGTGCCAGCAGTCGGGGATTTCCCTACGAGCAGTACTTC. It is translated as CASSRGFPYEQYF.

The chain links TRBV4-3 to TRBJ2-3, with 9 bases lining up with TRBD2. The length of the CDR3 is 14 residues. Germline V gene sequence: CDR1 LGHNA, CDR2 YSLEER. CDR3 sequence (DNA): TGCGCTAGCGGGAGTACGGGTACCACAGATACGCAGTATTTT. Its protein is CASGSTGTTDTQYF.

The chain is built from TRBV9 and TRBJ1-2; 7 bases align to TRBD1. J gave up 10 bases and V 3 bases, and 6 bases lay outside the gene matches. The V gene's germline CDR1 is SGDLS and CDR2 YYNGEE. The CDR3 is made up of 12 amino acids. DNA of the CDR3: TGTGCCAGCAGCGAGGGGACAGCCCCCTACACCTTC. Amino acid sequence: CASSEGTAPYTF.

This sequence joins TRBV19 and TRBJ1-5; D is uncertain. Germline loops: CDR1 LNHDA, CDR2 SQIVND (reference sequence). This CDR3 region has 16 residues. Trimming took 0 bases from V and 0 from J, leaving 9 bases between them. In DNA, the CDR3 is TGTGCCAGTAGTATAGATCTAGGGTATAGCAATCAGCCCCAGCATTTT. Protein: CASSIDLGYSNQPQHF.

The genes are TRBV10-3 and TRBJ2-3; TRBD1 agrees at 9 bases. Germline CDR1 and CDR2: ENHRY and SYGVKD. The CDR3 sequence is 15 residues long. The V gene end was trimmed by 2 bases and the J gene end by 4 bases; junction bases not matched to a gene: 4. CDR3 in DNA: TGTGCCATCAGTGAGCCCGGGACAGGGTCAGATACGCAGTATTTT. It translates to CAISEPGTGSDTQYF.

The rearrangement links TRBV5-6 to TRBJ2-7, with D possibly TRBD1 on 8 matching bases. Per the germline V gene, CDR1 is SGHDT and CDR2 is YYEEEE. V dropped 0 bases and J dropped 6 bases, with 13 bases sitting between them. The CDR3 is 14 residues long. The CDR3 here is CASSLGQGRGEQYF. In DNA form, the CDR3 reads TGTGCCAGCAGCTTGGGACAGGGGAGGGGCGAGCAGTACTTC.

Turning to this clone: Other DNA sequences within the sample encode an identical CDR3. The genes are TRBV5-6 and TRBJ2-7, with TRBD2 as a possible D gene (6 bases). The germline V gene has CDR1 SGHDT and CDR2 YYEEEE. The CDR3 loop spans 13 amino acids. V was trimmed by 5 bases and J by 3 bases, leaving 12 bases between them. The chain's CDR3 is CASSPGGSYEQYF. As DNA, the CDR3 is TGTGCCAGCAGTCCTGGGGGGAGCTACGAGCAGTACTTC. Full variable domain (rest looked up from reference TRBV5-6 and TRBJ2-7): DAGVTQSPTHLIKTRGQQVTLRCSPKSGHDTVSWYQQALGQGPQFIFQYYEEEERQRGNFPDRFSGHQFPNYSSELNVNALLLGDSALYLCASSPGGSYEQYFGPGTRLTVT.

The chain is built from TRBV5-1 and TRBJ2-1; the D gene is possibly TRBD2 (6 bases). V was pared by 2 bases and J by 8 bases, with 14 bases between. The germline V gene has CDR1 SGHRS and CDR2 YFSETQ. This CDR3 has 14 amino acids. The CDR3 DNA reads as TGCGCCAGCAGCTTTCGCGGGAAAGCGGATGAGCAGTTCTTC. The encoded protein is CASSFRGKADEQFF.

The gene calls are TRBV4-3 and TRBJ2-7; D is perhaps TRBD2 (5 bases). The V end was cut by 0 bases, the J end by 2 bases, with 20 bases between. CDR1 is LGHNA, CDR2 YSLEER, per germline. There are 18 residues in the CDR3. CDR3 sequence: CASSQDWVVEGEPYEQYF. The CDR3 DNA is TGCGCCAGCAGCCAAGACTGGGTGGTTGAGGGAGAACCCTACGAGCAGTACTTC.

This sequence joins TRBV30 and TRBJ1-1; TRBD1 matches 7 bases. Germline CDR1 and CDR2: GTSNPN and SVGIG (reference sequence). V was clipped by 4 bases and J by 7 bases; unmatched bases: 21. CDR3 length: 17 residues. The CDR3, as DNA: TGTGCCTGGACAAAGAATCGAGACAGGGAAGAATTTGATGAAGCTTTCTTT. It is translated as CAWTKNRDREEFDEAFF.

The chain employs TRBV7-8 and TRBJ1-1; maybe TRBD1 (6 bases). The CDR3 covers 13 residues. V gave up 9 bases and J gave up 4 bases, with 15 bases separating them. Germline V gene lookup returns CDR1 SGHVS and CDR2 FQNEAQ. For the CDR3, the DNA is TGTGCCAGTTCAGGGGATGGAAGCACTGAAGCTTTCTTT. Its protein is CASSGDGSTEAFF. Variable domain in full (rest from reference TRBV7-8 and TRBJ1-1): GAGVSQSPRYKVAKRGQDVALRCDPISGHVSLFWYQQALGQGPEFLTYFQNEAQLDKSGLPSDRFFAERPEGSVSTLKIQRTQQEDSAVYLCASSGDGSTEAFFGQGTRLTVV.

The CDR3 region is CASSRTGGEAGELFF. CDR3 bases: TGTGCCAGCAGTCGGACGGGCGGGGAAGCCGGGGAGCTGTTTTTT. The chain links TRBV6-5 to TRBJ2-2, with D possibly TRBD2 on 6 matching bases. The CDR3 contains 15 residues. CDR1 and CDR2 from the germline V gene are MNHEY and SVGAGI. The V and J ends lost 5 bases and 6 bases respectively, with 16 bases between them.